This record covers a single T cell receptor (beta chain). The record originates from a study of shared clonotypes between healthy human individuals. Sequenced by immunoSEQ multiplex PCR; TCRdb stores in-frame clones only, minus some. The sample has about 1,800,000 clones, about 95% seen once. The CDR3 consists of 14 residues. Germline loops: CDR1 SGDLS, CDR2 YYNGEE. With V trimmed by 7 bases and J by 0 bases, 6 bases remained unmatched. Positively selected for CCR7, the CD45RO-negative cells used as naive CD8 cells excluded terminally differentiated effector memory CD45RA+ cells. The specimen was naive CD8+ T cells sorted from blood. The sequence derives from a man aged 18-30 years in good health. The genes are TRBV9 and TRBJ2-5, with 7 positions matching TRBD2. The CDR3 DNA is TGTGCCAGCGGGGCTGCGGGGGACCAAGAGACCCAGTACTTC. Encoded protein: CASGAAGDQETQYF.